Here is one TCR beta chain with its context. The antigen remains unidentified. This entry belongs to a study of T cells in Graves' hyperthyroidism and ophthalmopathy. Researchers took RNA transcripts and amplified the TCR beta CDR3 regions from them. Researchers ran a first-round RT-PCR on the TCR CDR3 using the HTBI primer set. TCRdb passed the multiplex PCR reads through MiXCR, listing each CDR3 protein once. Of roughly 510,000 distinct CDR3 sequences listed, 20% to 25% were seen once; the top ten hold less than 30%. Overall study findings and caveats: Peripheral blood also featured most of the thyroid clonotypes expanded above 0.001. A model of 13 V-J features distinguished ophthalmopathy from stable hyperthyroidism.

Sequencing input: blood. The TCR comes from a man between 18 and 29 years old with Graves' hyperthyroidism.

The CDR3 sequence: CSARDGLGWDRDNYGYTF. The CDR3 region has the DNA TGCAGTGCTAGAGATGGATTAGGTTGGGACAGGGATAACTATGGCTACACCTTC. The rearrangement uses TRBV20-1 and TRBJ1-2, with 9 bases lining up with TRBD1. The J segment lost 1 base and the V segment lost 0 bases, leaving 12 bases of the junction unmatched. The CDR3 contains 18 residues. Germline V gene lookup returns CDR1 DFQATT and CDR2 SNEGSKA (reference sequence).